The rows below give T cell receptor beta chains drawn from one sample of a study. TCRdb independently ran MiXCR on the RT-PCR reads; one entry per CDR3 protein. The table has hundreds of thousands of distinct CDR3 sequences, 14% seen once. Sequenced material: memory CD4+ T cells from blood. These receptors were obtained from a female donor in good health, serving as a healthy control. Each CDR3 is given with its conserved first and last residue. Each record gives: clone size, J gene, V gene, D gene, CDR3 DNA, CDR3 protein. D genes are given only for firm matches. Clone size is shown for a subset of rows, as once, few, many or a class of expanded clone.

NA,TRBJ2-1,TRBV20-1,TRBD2,TGCAGTGCTAGACAGACGGCGGGAGGCCCCTCCTACAATGAGCAGTTCTTC,CSARQTAGGPSYNEQFF
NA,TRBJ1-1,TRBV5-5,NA,TGTGCCAGCAGCAGAATTGACAGGAACACTGAAGCTTTCTTT,CASSRIDRNTEAFF
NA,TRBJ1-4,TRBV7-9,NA,TGTGCCAGCAGCCGTTCCACGAGTTCAGCTAATGAAAAACTGTTTTTT,CASSRSTSSANEKLFF
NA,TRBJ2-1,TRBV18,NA,TGTGCCAGCTCACGGGAGGACTACTACAATGAGCAGTTCTTC,CASSREDYYNEQFF
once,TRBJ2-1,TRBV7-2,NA,TGTGCCAGAAGCCCTTCTGTGGGGTTCAATGAGCAGTTCTTC,CARSPSVGFNEQFF
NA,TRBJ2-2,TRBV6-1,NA,TGTGCCAGCAGTCCTAATTGGGGCACCGGGGAGCTGTTTTTT,CASSPNWGTGELFF
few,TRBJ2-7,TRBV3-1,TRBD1,TGTGCCAGCAGCCGAGGACAGGGGTGGGCCTACGAGCAGTACTTC,CASSRGQGWAYEQYF
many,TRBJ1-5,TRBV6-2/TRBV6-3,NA,TGTGCCAGCAGTTACAACGGCCCCCAGCATTTT,CASSYNGPQHF
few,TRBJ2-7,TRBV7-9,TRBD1,TGTGCCAGCAGCTTACTGGACAGGGTCGGCGACGAGCAGTACTTC,CASSLLDRVGDEQYF
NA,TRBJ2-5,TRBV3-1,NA,TGTGCCAGCAGCCAAGTGAGTGAGACCCAGTACTTC,CASSQVSETQYF
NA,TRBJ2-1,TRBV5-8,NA,TGTGCCAGCAGCTTAGGGTGGTTATACAATGAGCAGTTCTTC,CASSLGWLYNEQFF
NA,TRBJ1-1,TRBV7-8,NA,TGTGCCAGCAGCTCTAGGAGGGCTGACAACACTGAAGCTTTCTTT,CASSSRRADNTEAFF
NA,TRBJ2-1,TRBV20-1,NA,TGCAGTGCTAGTTGGGGGGAGGTGCTAAATGAGCAGTTCTTC,CSASWGEVLNEQFF
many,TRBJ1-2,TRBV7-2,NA,TGTGCCAGCAGCTTAGCGACGGTCTATGGCTACACCTTC,CASSLATVYGYTF
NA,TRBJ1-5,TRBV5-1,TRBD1,TGCGCCAGCAGCTTGGACCCAGGGGGTAATCAGCCCCAGCATTTT,CASSLDPGGNQPQHF
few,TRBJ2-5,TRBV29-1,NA,TGCAGCGTAAAAGAGGGCCTTCAAGAGACCCAGTACTTC,CSVKEGLQETQYF
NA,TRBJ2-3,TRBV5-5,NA,TGTGCCAGCAGCCCCACGGGGCAGGTCAGCACAGATACGCAGTATTTT,CASSPTGQVSTDTQYF
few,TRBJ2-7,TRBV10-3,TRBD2,TGTGCCAGCAGAGGGACTAGCGGCTCCTACGAGCAGTACTTC,CASRGTSGSYEQYF
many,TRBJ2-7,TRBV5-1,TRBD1,TGCGCCAGCAGCGCGGTGGGAGGCGGGACAGGGGCCTACGAGCAGTACTTC,CASSAVGGGTGAYEQYF
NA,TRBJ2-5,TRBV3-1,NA,TGTGCCAGCAGCCCGGTGTGGGGCAGGGGGGACCAAGAGACCCAGTACTTC,CASSPVWGRGDQETQYF
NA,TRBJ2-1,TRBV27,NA,TGTGCCAGCAGAAACCGGGACTACAATGAGCAGTTCTTC,CASRNRDYNEQFF
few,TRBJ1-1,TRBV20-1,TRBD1,TGCAGTGCCCAAGATACACAGGGGGGAGGAACTGAAGCTTTCTTT,CSAQDTQGGGTEAFF
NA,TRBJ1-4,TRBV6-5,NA,TGTGCCAGCAGTTACGTGGCAGGGAATAATGAAAAACTGTTTTTT,CASSYVAGNNEKLFF
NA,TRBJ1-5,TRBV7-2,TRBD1,TGTGCCAGCAGCTATCTCCCACCGGGACAGGGTGGACAGCCCCAGCATTTT,CASSYLPPGQGGQPQHF
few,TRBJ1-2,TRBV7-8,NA,TGTGCCAGCAGCTTAGGTAGAGAGTCGTACTATGGCTACACCTTC,CASSLGRESYYGYTF
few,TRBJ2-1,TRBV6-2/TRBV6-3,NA,TGTGCCAGCAGTTATCTCGGCGCGCACAATGAGCAGTTCTTC,CASSYLGAHNEQFF
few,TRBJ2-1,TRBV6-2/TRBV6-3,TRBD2,TGTGCCAGCAGTCCTACGACTAGCGGGAACAATGAGCAGTTCTTC,CASSPTTSGNNEQFF
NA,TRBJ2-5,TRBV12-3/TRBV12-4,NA,TGTGCCAGCAGCAAAACGACAGCAGAAGAGACCCAGTACTTC,CASSKTTAEETQYF
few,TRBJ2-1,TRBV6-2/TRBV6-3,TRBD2,TGTGCCAGCAGCCGGACTAGCGGGAGGGCCGGCTACAATGAGCAGTTCTTC,CASSRTSGRAGYNEQFF
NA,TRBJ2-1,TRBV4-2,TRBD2,TGTGCCAGCAGCCAAGCCACGCGGACTAGCGGGAGCGATGAGCAGTTCTTC,CASSQATRTSGSDEQFF
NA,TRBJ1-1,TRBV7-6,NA,TGTGCCAGCAGAGAAATCAGGGAGGCTGAAGCTTTCTTT,CASREIREAEAFF
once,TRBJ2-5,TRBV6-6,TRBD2,TGTGCCAGCACCCTAAGCGGGTTTAGCGGGAGGGCCCTGGGGGAGACCCAGTACTTC,CASTLSGFSGRALGETQYF
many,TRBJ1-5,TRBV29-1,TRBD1,TGCAGCGTTGAAGTTGGGACAGGAAGCAATCAGCCCCAGCATTTT,CSVEVGTGSNQPQHF
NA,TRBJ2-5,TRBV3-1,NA,TGTGCCAGCAGCCACCTGGACGAGGGAGGGACCCAGTACTTC,CASSHLDEGGTQYF
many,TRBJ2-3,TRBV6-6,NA,TGTGCCAGCAGTTACGCGTGGGAGGATACGCAGTATTTT,CASSYAWEDTQYF
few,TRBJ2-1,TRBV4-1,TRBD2,TGCGCCAGCAGCCTATGGACTAGCGGGAGCTTGGGGCAAAACGAGCAGTTCTTC,CASSLWTSGSLGQNEQFF
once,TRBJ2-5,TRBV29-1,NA,TGCAGCGCCGCAGGCCACAAGGAGACCCAGTACTTC,CSAAGHKETQYF
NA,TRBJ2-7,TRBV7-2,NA,TGTGCCAGCACCCAGAGCCGGGCCCCCATGGAGCAGTACTTC,CASTQSRAPMEQYF
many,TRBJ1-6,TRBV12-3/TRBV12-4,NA,TGTGCCAGCAGTTGGGACACCAATTCACCCCTCCACTTT,CASSWDTNSPLHF
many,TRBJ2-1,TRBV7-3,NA,TGTGCCAGCAGCCCAGGGGGACTATTCTACAATGAGCAGTTCTTC,CASSPGGLFYNEQFF
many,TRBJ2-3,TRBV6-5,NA,TGTGCCAGCAGTTACTCAGGGCTGACCCCCACAGATACGCAGTATTTT,CASSYSGLTPTDTQYF
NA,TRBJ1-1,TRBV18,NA,TGTGCCAGCTCGCGTTCCACTACAGAGGGAGCTTTCTTT,CASSRSTTEGAFF
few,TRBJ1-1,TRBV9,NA,TGTGCCAGCAGCACAACGACGGAGAACACTGAAGCTTTCTTT,CASSTTTENTEAFF
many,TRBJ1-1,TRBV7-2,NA,TGTGCCAGCAGCTTCGACAGCTCAAACACTGAAGCTTTCTTT,CASSFDSSNTEAFF
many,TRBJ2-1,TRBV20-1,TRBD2,TGCAGTGCTAGCGGCGGGAGCTCCTACAATGAGCAGTTCTTC,CSASGGSSYNEQFF
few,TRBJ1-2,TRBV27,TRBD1,TGTGCCAGCAGTAAATGGGGGACAGGGAATGGCTACACCTTC,CASSKWGTGNGYTF
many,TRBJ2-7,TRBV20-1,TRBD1,TGCAGTGCGAGAGCGCGGACAGGGGGCGAGCAGTACTTC,CSARARTGGEQYF
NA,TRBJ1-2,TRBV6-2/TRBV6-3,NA,TGTGCCAGCAGTTACTCTCAGAGTCAGTATGGCTACACCTTC,CASSYSQSQYGYTF
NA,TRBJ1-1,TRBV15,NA,TGTGCCACCAGCAAGTCGACAGTGAACACTGAAGCTTTCTTT,CATSKSTVNTEAFF
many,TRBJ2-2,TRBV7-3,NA,TGTGCCAGCAGCTTAATGGGGACTAACACCGGGGAGCTGTTTTTT,CASSLMGTNTGELFF